The present TCR beta chain was sequenced within a study of regulatory T cells in long-lasting Graves disease. The overall study: A definition of persistent Graves' disease required over 5 years of antithyroid drugs plus positive TSH receptor antibodies.

On this clonotype: The antigen is not known.

Study results and limitations: A limited number of samples was an acknowledged limitation. It was peripheral blood alone, not thyroid tissue, that was studied.

The CDR3 spans 14 residues. Germline V CDR1 and CDR2: SQVTM, ANQGSEA. J gave up 2 bases and V 4 bases, and 5 bases lay outside the gene matches. Time point defined: persistent/refractory GD, antithyroid drugs over 5 years with positive TRAb. Construction of the TCR library relied on RNA isolated from PBMCs. Assembly of TCR beta libraries relied on iRepertoire HTBI primers together with Arm-PCR of CDR3 regions. Authors' methods: In the combined samples, 50 to 75 TRBV and 14 TRBJ segments were identified. A single record per CDR3 protein comes from TCRdb applying MiXCR to the multiplex PCR reads. TCRdb, not the authors, supplied the V and J calls. This sample yields some 370,000 distinct CDR3 sequences, of which approximately 25% are seen a single time; approximately 30% belongs to the top ten.

J is TRBJ2-1 and V is TRBV29-1; 7 nucleotides agree with TRBD1. The sequence came from a woman aged 40-49 years with Graves disease. This specimen consisted of peripheral blood mononuclear cells (PBMCs), obtained when the disease was refractory, from a patient treated with antithyroid drugs. Written as DNA, the CDR3 is TGCAGCGTTGTAAACAGGGGCGCCTACAATGAGCAGTTCTTC. Its translation: CSVVNRGAYNEQFF.